The rows below give T cell receptor beta chains drawn from one sample of a study of T cell repertoires in cytomegalovirus infection. Each CDR3 protein is one row after TCRdb ran MiXCR on the reads. The repertoire consists of 160,000 or so distinct CDR3 sequences, with about 20% occurring once and the leading ten covering under 30%. These TCRs' antigens remain unknown. The material sequenced was CD8+ T cells from cultured PBMCs, taken from culture after CMV antigen stimulation. The receptor set was obtained from a human donor in good health (CMV status not recorded). Some clones in this sample may be carry-over from other donors' samples. Both conserved end residues are part of each CDR3. Fields, in order: CDR3 length, V gene, J gene, clone size, D gene, CDR3 protein, CDR3 DNA. A D gene is named only where the DNA matches it firmly. Clone size is stated in some rows and not others, as once, few, many or a class when expanded.

>16|TRBV4-3|TRBJ1-1|NA|TRBD1
CASSQGLGQGNTEAFF
TGCGCCAGCAGCCAAGGGTTGGGACAGGGAAACACTGAAGCTTTCTTT
>16|TRBV6-2/TRBV6-3|TRBJ2-2|few|TRBD2
CASSYTGGRNTGELFF
TGTGCCAGCAGTTATACGGGGGGACGAAATACCGGGGAGCTGTTTTTT
>14|TRBV29-1|TRBJ1-1|NA|NA
CSVEDSDIIAEAFF
TGCAGCGTTGAAGATTCCGACATAATCGCTGAAGCTTTCTTT
>15|TRBV4-1|TRBJ2-7|few|TRBD2
CASSQRTSLDYEQYF
TGCGCCAGCAGCCAAAGGACTAGCCTCGACTACGAGCAGTACTTC
>15|TRBV7-2|TRBJ1-5|NA|NA
CASSPSGGLNQPQHF
TGTGCCAGCAGCCCGTCCGGAGGCCTTAATCAGCCCCAGCATTTT
>16|TRBV7-9|TRBJ2-1|few|TRBD2
CASSSDTSGVFGEQFF
TGTGCCAGCAGCTCTGACACTAGCGGGGTTTTCGGTGAGCAGTTCTTC
>13|TRBV6-5|TRBJ2-5|few|NA
CASSYSNQETQYF
TGTGCCAGCAGTTACTCGAACCAAGAGACCCAGTACTTC
>15|TRBV6-2/TRBV6-3|TRBJ2-1|NA|TRBD2
CASSYGLAAYNEQFF
TGTGCCAGCAGTTACGGACTAGCGGCCTACAATGAGCAGTTCTTC
>16|TRBV11-2|TRBJ2-1|few|TRBD2
CASSFTSARSYNEQFF
TGTGCCAGCAGCTTCACTAGCGCCCGCTCCTACAATGAGCAGTTCTTC
>15|TRBV9|TRBJ2-5|once|NA
CASSGGGQPKETQYF
TGTGCCAGCAGCGGGGGGGGACAGCCCAAAGAGACCCAGTACTTC
>16|TRBV6-5|TRBJ2-7|few|TRBD2
CASSLSGTRLLHEQYF
TGTGCCAGCAGCTTAAGCGGGACGCGGTTATTACACGAGCAGTACTTC
>15|TRBV19|TRBJ1-1|few|NA
CASSIVNSPGTEAFF
TGTGCCAGTAGTATAGTTAACAGCCCGGGGACTGAAGCTTTCTTT
>13|TRBV27|TRBJ2-1|few|NA
CASRAGLNNEQFF
TGTGCCAGCAGGGCTGGGTTGAACAATGAGCAGTTCTTC
>17|TRBV27|TRBJ2-4|NA|TRBD2
CASAMTSGGLAKNIQYF
TGTGCCAGCGCTATGACTAGCGGGGGGTTGGCCAAAAACATTCAGTACTTC
>13|TRBV12-3/TRBV12-4|TRBJ2-5|NA|NA
CASSQRYQETQYF
TGTGCCAGCAGCCAGAGGTACCAAGAGACCCAGTACTTC
>14|TRBV6-2/TRBV6-3|TRBJ1-5|NA|TRBD1
CASSSTRGNQPQHF
TGTGCCAGCTCTAGTACCAGGGGGAATCAGCCCCAGCATTTT
>14|TRBV7-9|TRBJ1-1|few|NA
CASSPAGMNTEAFF
TGTGCCAGCAGCCCAGCGGGGATGAACACTGAAGCTTTCTTT
>13|TRBV12-3/TRBV12-4|TRBJ1-1|NA|TRBD1
CATRQGWDTEAFF
TGTGCCACCCGACAGGGTTGGGACACTGAAGCTTTCTTT
>17|TRBV7-2|TRBJ2-4|few|TRBD2
CASSLEAGGLAKNIQYF
TGTGCCAGCAGCTTAGAAGCGGGGGGGCTAGCCAAAAACATTCAGTACTTC
>15|TRBV6-2/TRBV6-3|TRBJ1-1|few|NA
CATNSGGRLNTEAFF
TGTGCCACCAATAGTGGTGGACGGTTGAACACTGAAGCTTTCTTT
>14|TRBV12-3/TRBV12-4|TRBJ1-4|few|NA
CASSLGQLNEKLFF
TGTGCCAGCAGTTTAGGACAACTCAATGAAAAACTGTTTTTT
>18|TRBV12-3/TRBV12-4|TRBJ2-4|NA|TRBD1
CASMVGTGGTLAKNIQYF
TGTGCCAGCATGGTCGGGACAGGGGGCACTTTAGCCAAAAACATTCAGTACTTC
>14|TRBV27|TRBJ2-7|few|NA
CASSLSWTSYEQYF
TGTGCCAGCAGTTTATCGTGGACCTCCTACGAGCAGTACTTC
>16|TRBV7-8|TRBJ1-1|few|TRBD1
CASSSRGHVLNTEAFF
TGTGCCAGCAGCTCCAGGGGGCACGTACTGAACACTGAAGCTTTCTTT
>13|TRBV7-2|TRBJ2-1|few|NA
CASTLGLHNEQFF
TGTGCCAGCACCCTTGGACTCCACAATGAGCAGTTCTTC
>15|TRBV7-2|TRBJ1-1|NA|NA
CASSLEQSMNTEAFF
TGTGCCAGCAGCTTAGAGCAGTCCATGAACACTGAAGCTTTCTTT
>15|TRBV27|TRBJ2-7|few|NA
CASSFSTPSSYEQYF
TGTGCCAGCAGTTTTTCAACTCCTTCCTCCTACGAGCAGTACTTC
>15|TRBV27|TRBJ2-2|NA|NA
CASSFSRRQTRELFF
TGTGCCAGCAGCTTCTCTCGGAGACAGACCAGGGAGCTGTTTTTT
>17|TRBV27|TRBJ1-2|NA|NA
CASRRLTGTGFQYGYTF
TGTGCCAGCAGACGCCTTACCGGGACGGGTTTTCAGTATGGCTACACCTTC
>18|TRBV6-2/TRBV6-3|TRBJ1-2|NA|NA
CASSFSTASEIVPAGYTF
TGTGCCAGCAGTTTCTCGACAGCCAGCGAGATCGTTCCGGCTGGCTACACCTTC
>16|TRBV7-2|TRBJ2-2|NA|TRBD1
CASSLVSQGFAGELFF
TGTGCCAGCAGCTTAGTGTCACAGGGGTTCGCCGGGGAGCTGTTTTTT
>18|TRBV4-2|TRBJ1-1|many|TRBD1
CASSQVSTDRGQGTEAFF
TGTGCCAGCAGCCAAGTAAGCACGGACAGGGGGCAAGGCACTGAAGCTTTCTTT
>15|TRBV5-6|TRBJ2-7|NA|TRBD1
CASSLEGQGEREQYF
TGTGCCAGCAGCTTGGAGGGACAGGGGGAACGCGAGCAGTACTTC
>15|TRBV11-2|TRBJ2-7|NA|TRBD1
CASSLGGQASYEQYF
TGTGCCAGCAGCTTGGGCGGACAGGCCTCCTACGAGCAGTACTTC
>13|TRBV6-1|TRBJ1-2|few|TRBD1
CASRGQDNYGYTF
TGTGCCAGCAGAGGACAGGATAACTATGGCTACACCTTC
>15|TRBV12-3/TRBV12-4|TRBJ2-3|few|TRBD2
CASSGLAGSTDTQYF
TGTGCCAGCAGTGGACTAGCGGGTAGCACAGATACGCAGTATTTT
>16|TRBV7-2|TRBJ2-3|NA|NA
CASSLEWGRGADTQYF
TGTGCCAGCAGCTTAGAGTGGGGGCGAGGTGCAGATACGCAGTATTTT
>13|TRBV7-2|TRBJ2-7|NA|NA
CASSRDPGYEQYF
TGTGCCAGCAGCAGAGACCCAGGTTACGAGCAGTACTTC
>15|TRBV12-3/TRBV12-4|TRBJ2-3|few|NA
CASGRRAISTDTQYF
TGTGCCAGCGGAAGAAGGGCCATCAGCACAGATACGCAGTATTTT
>15|TRBV28|TRBJ2-2|many|NA
CASSFTAMNTGELFF
TGTGCCAGCAGTTTTACGGCTATGAACACCGGGGAGCTGTTTTTT
>17|TRBV6-2/TRBV6-3|TRBJ2-3|few|TRBD1
CASRTTSDRARTDTQYF
TGTGCCAGCAGAACGACGAGTGACAGGGCGAGGACAGATACGCAGTATTTT
>14|TRBV12-3/TRBV12-4|TRBJ2-5|few|NA
CASSLGSREETQYF
TGTGCCAGCAGTTTAGGGTCTCGGGAAGAGACCCAGTACTTC
>12|TRBV27|TRBJ2-7|NA|NA
CASGIAAYEQYF
TGTGCCAGCGGCATCGCGGCATACGAGCAGTACTTC
>11|TRBV2|TRBJ1-1|NA|NA
CATLKNTEAFF
TGTGCCACCCTTAAGAACACTGAAGCTTTCTTT
>13|TRBV25-1|TRBJ1-1|NA|NA
CASRASLNTEAFF
TGTGCCAGCAGAGCTTCCTTGAACACTGAAGCTTTCTTT
>12|TRBV12-3/TRBV12-4|TRBJ1-2|NA|NA
CASSFARDGYTF
TGTGCCAGCAGTTTCGCCAGAGATGGCTACACCTTC
>14|TRBV5-5|TRBJ2-7|NA|NA
CASSPGDSRYEQYF
TGTGCCAGCAGCCCGGGGGACAGCCGCTACGAGCAGTACTTC
>15|TRBV11-1|TRBJ1-1|NA|NA
CASSQLVEANTEAFF
TGTGCCAGCAGCCAACTTGTTGAAGCTAACACTGAAGCTTTCTTT
>13|TRBV19|TRBJ2-1|NA|NA
CASSIGWIYEQFF
TGTGCCAGTAGTATCGGTTGGATTTATGAGCAGTTCTTC
>15|TRBV7-2|TRBJ2-7|NA|NA
CASSLDRAASYEQYF
TGTGCCAGCAGCTTAGACAGGGCCGCATCCTACGAGCAGTACTTC
>14|TRBV2|TRBJ2-1|NA|TRBD2
CATGLAGGYNEQFF
TGTGCCACGGGACTAGCGGGGGGGTACAATGAGCAGTTCTTC
>16|TRBV4-1|TRBJ2-5|NA|NA
CASRPSTAGAGETQYF
TGCGCCAGCAGACCCTCCACGGCGGGGGCGGGGGAGACCCAGTACTTC
>14|TRBV6-6|TRBJ1-1|NA|TRBD1
CASSYLQGDTEAFF
TGTGCCAGCAGTTACTTACAGGGGGATACTGAAGCTTTCTTT
>15|TRBV12-3/TRBV12-4|TRBJ2-7|NA|TRBD2
CASSPTSGREGEQYF
TGTGCCAGCAGCCCGACTAGCGGGAGGGAGGGGGAGCAGTACTTC